This T cell receptor (beta chain) stems from a study of cytotoxic CD8 clonotypes in ibrutinib-treated CLL (dated by TCRdb to the early 2020s). Concerning the study at large: The cohort included some 14 treatment-naive and eleven to twelve relapsed/refractory patients; 17 to 18 were IGHV unmutated. Partial responses were observed in some 24 patients and complete responses in 2; after a median follow-up of 68 months, remission was maintained in 15 or so patients and progression was observed in roughly 12. Response samples were taken after a median of approximately 13 months on treatment, ranging from 6 to 36 months. Samples averaged approximately 260,000 productive templates and 94,082 productive rearrangements. Of the roughly 90 participants in the trial, approximately 25 had longitudinal samples available. Cryopreserved peripheral blood mononuclear cells were obtained prior to treatment, at the time of response, and at either disease progression or sustained remission. All remission and progressive disease samples were collected while patients were still receiving ibrutinib. Here is what the overall study found, with its caveats: An increase in clonality was observed at ibrutinib response, with clonality remaining stable during sustained remission and falling back toward baseline at progression. Public clonotypes were rare and either contracted or stayed stable during treatment, and the rise in clonality at ibrutinib response reflected the expansion of private clonotypes. At baseline, clonality was higher than in age-matched healthy donors and showed a strong correlation with circulating CD8+ T-cell counts. Lymph node repertoires were not examined, and the timing of sampling was not matched between patients in sustained remission and those whose disease progressed.

Relative to germline, V is missing 6 bases and J is missing 0 bases, with 9 bases of the junction outside any gene match. CDR1 and CDR2 are drawn from the germline V gene: SNHLY, FYNNEI. Inclusive of the bounding cysteine and phenylalanine, the CDR3 is 16 residues long. Solely the CDR3 DNA is kept, with 48 bases framed from the first base. The time point label of this sample denotes: about a year on ibrutinib. For TCR beta library preparation, roughly 2.1 micrograms of genomic DNA was extracted from cryopreserved PBMCs. High-throughput TCR beta sequencing was performed on longitudinal blood samples from CLL patients receiving ibrutinib monotherapy. Patients were enrolled in a phase 2 open-label single-center ibrutinib monotherapy trial. A MiSeq instrument was used for deep resolution sequencing, which targeted depths ranging from 1 in 1 million up to 1 in 200,000 T cells, with coverage averaging 10x for each clonotype. TCR beta libraries were generated with the immunoSEQ hsTCRB Kit. The source study handled its data this way. The data were analyzed with ImmunoSEQ Analyzer and ImmunoSEQ Data Assistant, and V, D and J gene assignments followed IMGT definitions. Clonality, with values ranging from 0 to 1, was calculated as one minus the normalized Shannon entropy of productive rearrangement frequencies. Only overrepresented clonotypes making up at least 0.05% of the repertoire of each patient were included in the public clonotype analysis. Repertoires from more than ten age-matched healthy donors in immuneACCESS were used as clonality controls. In its TCRdb copy, this immuneACCESS table keeps in-frame sequences only and misses some clones. Where compared with another copy, unresolved V genes explain less than half of these, and the others have no known cause. V, J and clone size are taken as reported in that table, and D and trimming were inferred from the DNA itself. The sample table shows about 130,000 clones, and around three quarters are seen once. The ten most abundant clones make up roughly 13% of the sample.

Comments on this clone: It lacks a known antigen. The record has no base qualities; no much larger clone is one base away.

The clonotype originates from a human donor with chronic lymphocytic leukemia. The specimen was PBMCs, collected after 12 months of ibrutinib treatment. The chain links TRBV2 with TRBJ2-7; 9 of the junction bases match TRBD1. The CDR3 is CASRRRTGASSYEQYF. The DNA sequence reads TGTGCCAGCAGAAGGAGGACAGGGGCGAGCTCCTACGAGCAGTACTTC.